This T cell receptor beta chain stems from a study of T cell changes during pregnancy in multiple sclerosis. Sequencing was performed with immunoSEQ multiplex PCR; in TCRdb, only in-frame clones are kept and a portion is missing. The profile shows about 80,000 clones, approximately 94% of them singletons. CDR3 length: 15 amino acids. Germline V gene sequence: CDR1 MGHDK, CDR2 SYGVNS. Trimming left V 4 bases short and J 4 bases short, with 16 bases between. This chain joins TRBV25-1 and TRBJ2-5, with D perhaps TRBD1 (6 bases). The origin of this receptor is a female donor with multiple sclerosis, enrolled in a pregnancy study. Material: peripheral blood, obtained in the third trimester of pregnancy. The CDR3, as DNA: TGTGCCAGCAGTGCCGGGGAAGGGGACATAGAGACCCAGTACTTC. This translates into CASSAGEGDIETQYF.